This entry lists 17 T cell receptor beta chains sequenced from one sample in a study of cytomegalovirus exposure and HLA in healthy donors. A multiplex PCR was run with 60 Vbeta primers and 13 Jbeta primers. The method was immunoSEQ multiplex PCR; TCRdb's version includes in-frame clones alone and lacks a portion of them. Among 90,000 to 120,000 clones listed, approximately 79% were seen once. The sample taken for sequencing was PBMCs. These receptor sequences come from a woman between 35 and 50 years old in good health and CMV-seropositive.

This clone was counted once. V gene TRBV30 combines with J gene TRBJ1-5; 10 bases map to TRBD1. Trimming cost V 3 bases and J 4 bases; bases outside gene matches: 6. The CDR3 is 15 residues long. Germline CDR1 GTSNPN, CDR2 SVGIG (reference sequence). CDR3 sequence: CAWRPPGQGNQPQHF. Here the CDR3 DNA reads TGTGCCTGGAGGCCCCCGGGACAGGGGAATCAGCCCCAGCATTTT.

The CDR3 here is CASSVEAGRDTQYF. DNA for the CDR3: TGTGCCAGCAGCGTAGAGGCAGGAAGGGATACGCAGTATTTT. This chain connects TRBV9 to TRBJ2-3; D remains ambiguous. Between the trimmed V and J ends, which lost 0 bases and 6 bases, there was a span of 11 bases. The CDR3 extends over 14 amino acids. Germline-derived CDR1 and CDR2 are SGDLS and YYNGEE.

The chain couples TRBV5-6 to TRBJ2-2; D is undetermined. In germline, CDR1 is SGHDT, CDR2 YYEEEE. This CDR3 spans 12 amino acids. Trimming removed 2 bases at V and 7 bases at J, with 6 bases between. In DNA, the CDR3 is TGTGCCAGCAGCTTACCACACGGGGAGCTGTTTTTT. It translates to CASSLPHGELFF.

This clone has just a few counts. This chain joins TRBV30 and TRBJ1-5, with no clear D. CDR3 length equals 15 residues. V dropped 1 base and J dropped 0 bases, with 10 bases sitting between them. CDR1 is GTSNPN, CDR2 SVGIG, per germline (reference sequence). The CDR3 here is CAWSDAVSSNQPQHF. Here the CDR3 DNA reads TGTGCCTGGAGTGACGCCGTTAGTAGCAATCAGCCCCAGCATTTT.

Regarding this clone: The junction and the germline gene differ at one end; a read error may be behind it. The genes are TRBV7-3 and TRBJ1-1; 7 nucleotides agree with TRBD1. Per germline, CDR1 SGHTA and CDR2 FQGTGA. CDR3 length equals 14 residues. As DNA, the CDR3 is TGTGCCAGCAGCTCCCAGATGACAGGGAGAGAAGTTTTCTTT. Its protein is CASSSQMTGREVFF.

The chain uses TRBV5-8 and TRBJ1-4, with 11 bases that match TRBD1. CDR3 size: 18 residues. J lost 3 bases, V lost 4 bases, and 11 bases had no gene match. Germline-derived CDR1 and CDR2 are SGHTS and YDEGEE. CDR3 region: CASSTWTGGAGPNEKLFF. For the CDR3, the DNA is TGTGCCAGCAGCACTTGGACAGGGGGCGCCGGCCCTAATGAAAAACTGTTTTTT.

The rearrangement joins TRBV18 to TRBJ2-5, with a tentative D call TRBD1 (6 bases). The CDR3 consists of 13 residues. Trimming left V 0 bases short and J 6 bases short, with 8 bases between. From germline, CDR1 is KGHSH and CDR2 LQKENI. CDR3 bases: TGTGCCAGCTCACCACCAGGGACACAGACCCAGTACTTC. Protein product: CASSPPGTQTQYF.

This clone has a single count. V and J are TRBV4-2 and TRBJ2-7; D unresolved. The CDR3 has 15 residues. Trimming removed 0 bases at V and 0 bases at J, with 9 bases between. Germline V gene lookup returns CDR1 LGHNA and CDR2 YNFKEQ. The CDR3 region is CASSQDLHSSYEQYF. The CDR3 DNA follows: TGTGCCAGCAGCCAAGACCTACACAGCTCCTACGAGCAGTACTTC.

This clone was observed a single time. The V call is TRBV12-5, the J call TRBJ1-5; weak D call: TRBD1 (5 bases). The CDR3 sequence is 16 residues long. Germline V gene sequence: CDR1 LGHNT, CDR2 FRNRAP. Between the trimmed V and J ends, which lost 0 bases and 6 bases, there was a span of 15 bases. In DNA form, the CDR3 reads TGTGCTAGTGGTTTGGTACTCAGGGTAGAGCTTCAGCCCCAGCATTTT. Its translation is CASGLVLRVELQPQHF.

The rearrangement uses TRBV7-9 and TRBJ1-1, with D perhaps matching TRBD1 (6 bases). The ends were cut back, 1 base at V and 11 bases at J, with 14 bases in the middle. The CDR3 is made up of 13 amino acids. CDR1 is SEHNR, CDR2 FQNEAQ, per germline (reference sequence). The CDR3 region is CASSLEGDVGAFF. CDR3 in DNA: TGTGCCAGCAGCTTAGAGGGGGATGTTGGGGCTTTCTTT.

The V and J genes are TRBV6-5 and TRBJ1-2; D not certain. The CDR3 spans 14 residues. Per germline, CDR1 MNHEY and CDR2 SVGAGI. Between the trimmed V and J ends, which lost 8 bases and 0 bases, there was a span of 13 bases. CDR3 in amino acids: CASLRSGANYGYTF. CDR3 in DNA: TGTGCCAGCTTACGTTCCGGAGCTAACTATGGCTACACCTTC.

The chain recombines TRBV9 with TRBJ1-2; TRBD1 matches 8 bases. The CDR3 consists of 15 residues. With V trimmed by 3 bases and J by 8 bases, 12 bases remained unmatched. Germline lookup yields CDR1 SGDLS and CDR2 YYNGEE. DNA for the CDR3: TGTGCCAGCAGCGCGCACACCGGGACAGGTCAAGGCTACACCTTC. As protein: CASSAHTGTGQGYTF.

In its sample, this clone was seen a few times. The rearrangement joins TRBV5-4 to TRBJ2-1; tentative D call: TRBD2 (7 bases). The germline gives CDR1 SGHNT, CDR2 YYREEE (reference sequence). The ends were cut back, 4 bases at V and 7 bases at J, with 18 bases in the middle. The CDR3 runs 15 residues. The CDR3 DNA is TGTGCCAGCAGCCCAATTGGGGGGGCGCGGAATGAGCAGTTCTTC. Translation gives CASSPIGGARNEQFF. The full variable domain, rest sourced from reference TRBV5-4 and TRBJ2-1, is ETGVTQSPTHLIKTRGQQVTLRCSSQSGHNTVSWYQQALGQGPQFIFQYYREEENGRGNFPPRFSGLQFPNYSSELNVNALELDDSALYLCASSPIGGARNEQFFGPGTRLTVL.

The chain has TRBV9 and TRBJ2-1; 8 bases map to TRBD2. The V gene's germline CDR1 is SGDLS and CDR2 YYNGEE. V shed 0 bases, J shed 6 bases, and the junction held 5 bases outside the gene matches. There are 15 residues in the CDR3. This chain's CDR3 is CASSVAGLAFNEQFF. Here the CDR3 DNA reads TGTGCCAGCAGCGTAGCTGGACTAGCTTTCAATGAGCAGTTCTTC.

The chain carries TRBV5-6 and TRBJ2-7, with 10 bases identical to TRBD1. The germline CDR1 and CDR2 sequences are SGHDT and YYEEEE. V lost 5 bases and J lost 0; bases outside the gene matches: 5. There are 15 residues in the CDR3. CDR3 nucleotide sequence: TGTGCCAGCAGGGGGACAGGGGTCCTCTCCTACGAGCAGTACTTC. Translating gives CASRGTGVLSYEQYF.

V usage is TRBV6-5 and J usage is TRBJ1-6, with D hard to call. Per the germline V gene, CDR1 is MNHEY and CDR2 is SVGAGI. There are 13 residues in the CDR3. Trimming stripped 6 bases from V and 10 bases from J, with 13 bases between. In DNA, the CDR3 is TGTGCCAGCAGATCCAGTATAAACTCACCCCTCCACTTT. It is translated as CASRSSINSPLHF.

The J gene is TRBJ2-1, the V gene TRBV11-2; 8 bases are shared with TRBD1. CDR3 length: 16 amino acids. Per germline, CDR1 SGHAT and CDR2 FQNNGV. V trimming: 4 bases; J trimming: 2 bases; junction bases outside the gene matches: 7. CDR3 in DNA: TGTGCCAGCAGCTCAACAGGACAGGGCCCCTACAATGAGCAGTTCTTC. Amino acid sequence: CASSSTGQGPYNEQFF.